The T cell receptor beta chain under discussion was sequenced for a study of blood T cell repertoires in COVID-19. Study details: T cells, B-cell-depleted T cells, or PBMCs provided the cDNA or gDNA that served as material.

Germline CDR1 LNHDA, CDR2 SQIVND (reference sequence). CDR3 length: 19 amino acids. J gave up 5 bases and V 0 bases, and 13 bases lay outside the gene matches. Original processing methods: Nucleated cell counts were estimated from reference gene primer amplification. Produced via immunoSEQ multiplex PCR; TCRdb's table is partial and in-frame only. Clone size and the V and J calls come from that table; the DNA yielded D and trimming. Found here are 250,000 to 300,000 clones, around 80% of them singletons; the top ten hold under 4.5%. Participants' own reports of clinical history determined their cohort assignment.

This receptor was obtained from a man younger than 45 with acute COVID-19. This chain uses TRBV19 with TRBJ2-3; 11 positions agree with TRBD2. The sample comprised PBMCs or T cells enriched from blood (not recorded which). The CDR3 region has the DNA TGTGCCAGTAGTATAGACCGGAAGGCTAGCGGGGGGTTAAAAGATACGCAGTATTTT. This gives the protein CASSIDRKASGGLKDTQYF.